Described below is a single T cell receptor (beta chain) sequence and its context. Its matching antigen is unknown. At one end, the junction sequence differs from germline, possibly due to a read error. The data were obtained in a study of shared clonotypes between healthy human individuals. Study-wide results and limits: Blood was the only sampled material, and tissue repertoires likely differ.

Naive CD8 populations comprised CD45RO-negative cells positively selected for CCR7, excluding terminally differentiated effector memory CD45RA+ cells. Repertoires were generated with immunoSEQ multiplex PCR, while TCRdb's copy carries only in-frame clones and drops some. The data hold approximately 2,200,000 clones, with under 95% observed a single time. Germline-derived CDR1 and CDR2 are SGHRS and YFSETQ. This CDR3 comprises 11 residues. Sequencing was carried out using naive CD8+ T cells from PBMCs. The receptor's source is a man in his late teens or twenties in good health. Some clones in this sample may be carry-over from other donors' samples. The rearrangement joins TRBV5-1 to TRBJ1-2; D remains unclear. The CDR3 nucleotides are TGCGCCAGCAGCGACGACTACGGCTACACCTTC. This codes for CASSDDYGYTF.